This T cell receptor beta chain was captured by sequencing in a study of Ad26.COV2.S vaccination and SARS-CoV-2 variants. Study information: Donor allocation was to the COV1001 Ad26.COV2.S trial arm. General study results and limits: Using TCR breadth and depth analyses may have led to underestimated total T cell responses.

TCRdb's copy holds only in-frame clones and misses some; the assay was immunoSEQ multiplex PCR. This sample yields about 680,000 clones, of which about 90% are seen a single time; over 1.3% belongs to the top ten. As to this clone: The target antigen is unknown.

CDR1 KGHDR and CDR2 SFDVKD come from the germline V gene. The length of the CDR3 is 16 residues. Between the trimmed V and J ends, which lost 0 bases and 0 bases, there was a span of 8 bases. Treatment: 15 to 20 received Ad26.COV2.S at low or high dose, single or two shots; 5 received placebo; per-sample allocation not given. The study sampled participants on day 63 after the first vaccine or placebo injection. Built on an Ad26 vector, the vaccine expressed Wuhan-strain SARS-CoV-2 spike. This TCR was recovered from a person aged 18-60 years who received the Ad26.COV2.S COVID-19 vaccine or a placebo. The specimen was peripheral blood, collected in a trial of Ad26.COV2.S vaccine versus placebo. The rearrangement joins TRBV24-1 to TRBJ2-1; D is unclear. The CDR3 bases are TGTGCCACCAGTGATTTGAGTGCAAGCTCCTACAATGAGCAGTTCTTC. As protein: CATSDLSASSYNEQFF.